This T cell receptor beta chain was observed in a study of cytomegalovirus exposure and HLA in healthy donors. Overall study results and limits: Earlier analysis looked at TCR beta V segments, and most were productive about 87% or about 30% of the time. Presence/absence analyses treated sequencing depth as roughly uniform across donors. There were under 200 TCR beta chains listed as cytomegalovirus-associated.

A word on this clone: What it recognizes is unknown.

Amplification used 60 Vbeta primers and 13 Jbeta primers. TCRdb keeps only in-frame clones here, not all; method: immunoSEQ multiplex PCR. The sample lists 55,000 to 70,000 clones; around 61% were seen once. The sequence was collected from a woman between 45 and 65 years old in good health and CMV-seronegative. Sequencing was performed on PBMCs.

The CDR3, as DNA: TGCGCCAGCAGCCAAGAAGAGGGAGGAGGCGACGAGCAGTACTTC. This sequence encodes CASSQEEGGGDEQYF. The V and J genes are TRBV4-1 and TRBJ2-7; tentative D call: TRBD2 (6 bases). The CDR3 contains 15 residues. From germline, CDR1 is MGHRA and CDR2 YSYEKL. The V gene lost 0 bases and the J gene lost 5 bases, with 14 bases spanning the gap.